One and the same sample provided the 25 T cell receptor beta chains below, sequenced in a study of blood T cell repertoires in COVID-19. The data were produced by immunoSEQ multiplex PCR, yet TCRdb's version contains in-frame clones alone and is incomplete. This sample yields more than 100,000 clones, of which around 80% are seen a single time; more than 15% belongs to the top ten. The sequenced sample consisted of peripheral blood. The receptors stem from a man aged 55 to 70 with active or convalescent COVID-19.

The chain carries TRBV7-9 and TRBJ2-3, with 7 bases lining up with TRBD2. V dropped 1 base and J dropped 4; count of bases not matched to a gene: 5. Germline lookup yields CDR1 SEHNR and CDR2 FQNEAQ (reference sequence). This CDR3 spans 15 amino acids. As DNA, the CDR3 is TGTGCCAGCAGCTTAGTGGGAGGGCGCCCAGATACGCAGTATTTT. This gives the protein CASSLVGGRPDTQYF. Based on the CDR3 plus reference TRBV7-9 and TRBJ2-3, the full variable domain is DTGVSQNPRHKITKRGQNVTFRCDPISEHNRLYWYRQTLGQGPEFLTYFQNEAQLEKSRLLSDRFSAERPKGSFSTLEIQRTEQGDSAMYLCASSLVGGRPDTQYFGPGTRLTVL.

This chain uses TRBV6-5 with TRBJ1-1, with unresolved D. Germline assignment: CDR1 MNHEY and CDR2 SVGAGI. The CDR3 contains 15 residues. V was shortened by 7 bases and J by 0 bases, with 15 bases between the two germline ends. This CDR3 reads CASTTERVMNTEAFF. DNA for the CDR3: TGTGCCAGCACCACAGAGCGGGTCATGAACACTGAAGCTTTCTTT.

The chain carries TRBV27 and TRBJ2-2, with 10 bases lining up with TRBD2. V shed 6 bases and J 2 bases; nucleotides not matched to a gene: 6. CDR1 is MNHEY, CDR2 SMNVEV, per germline (reference sequence). The CDR3 spans 16 residues. This CDR3 is CASRKGLARNTGELFF. CDR3 coding DNA: TGTGCCAGCAGGAAGGGACTAGCGAGAAACACCGGGGAGCTGTTTTTT.

This sequence joins TRBV7-9 and TRBJ2-3; D might be TRBD1 (5 bases). Germline CDR1 is SEHNR and CDR2 is FQNEAQ (reference sequence). V lost 3 bases, J lost 0 bases, and 10 bases lay in between. The CDR3 consists of 15 residues. CDR3 in amino acids: CASSLGQPSTDTQYF. In nucleotides, the CDR3 is TGTGCCAGCAGCTTGGGGCAGCCTAGCACAGATACGCAGTATTTT.

Only one count was recorded for this clone. The chain employs TRBV7-9 and TRBJ1-6; unclear D gene. The CDR3 is 12 residues long. The germline V gene encodes CDR1 SEHNR and CDR2 FQNEAQ (reference sequence). The V end was cut by 5 bases, the J end by 5 bases, with 4 bases between. CDR3 sequence (DNA): TGTGCCAGCAGCCTAAATAATTCACCCCTCCACTTT. Its protein is CASSLNNSPLHF.

The sample holds a few counts of this clone. This rearrangement joins TRBV19 to TRBJ1-2; D not certain. Germline V CDR1 and CDR2: LNHDA, SQIVND (reference sequence). The V end was cut by 1 base, the J end by 8 bases, with 20 bases between. This CDR3 comprises 16 residues. The CDR3 nucleotides are TGTGCCAGTAGTATAGTCCCCGGGAGCAGATCTTGGGGCTACACCTTC. The encoded protein is CASSIVPGSRSWGYTF.

The rearrangement uses TRBV4-1 and TRBJ1-6, with TRBD1 matching 11 bases. The V gene's germline CDR1 is MGHRA and CDR2 YSYEKL. The CDR3 runs 16 residues. Germline trimming cut 4 bases from V and 9 bases from J; bases unmatched to any gene: 8. CDR3 region: CASSPATGQGGSPLHF. CDR3 coding DNA: TGCGCCAGCAGCCCGGCGACGGGACAGGGGGGTTCACCCCTCCACTTT.

The rearrangement uses TRBV5-6 and TRBJ2-5; D might be TRBD1 (6 bases). This CDR3 contains 16 residues. V dropped 2 bases and J dropped 5 bases, with 19 bases sitting between them. Germline CDR1 SGHDT, CDR2 YYEEEE. CDR3 DNA sequence: TGTGCCAGCAGCTTCTCTTTGGGCAGGGGCAGCGAGACCCAGTACTTC. Translating it yields CASSFSLGRGSETQYF.

J is TRBJ1-2 and V is TRBV11-2, with D possibly being TRBD1 (5 bases). Germline loops: CDR1 SGHAT, CDR2 FQNNGV. V was cut by 3 bases and J by 4 bases, with 21 bases left in between. CDR3 length: 17 amino acids. In DNA, the CDR3 is TGTGCCAGCAGCTTCGGGGGGGACGCCTCCTCCCTCTATGGCTACACCTTC. Translating gives CASSFGGDASSLYGYTF. The variable domain in full, completed from reference TRBV11-2 and TRBJ1-2, reads EAGVAQSPRYKIIEKRQSVAFWCNPISGHATLYWYQQILGQGPKLLIQFQNNGVVDDSQLPKDRFSAERLKGVDSTLKIQPAKLEDSAVYLCASSFGGDASSLYGYTFGSGTRLTVV.

This chain connects TRBV19 to TRBJ2-7, with 12 nucleotides matching TRBD2. J gave up 6 bases and V 5 bases, and 11 bases lay outside the gene matches. The CDR3 runs 16 residues. Germline values: CDR1 LNHDA, CDR2 SQIVND (reference sequence). The CDR3 loop reads CASSSDLAGGPLEQYF. The CDR3 DNA follows: TGTGCCAGTAGTTCCGACCTAGCGGGAGGGCCCCTCGAGCAGTACTTC. The variable domain in full, with the rest retrieved from reference TRBV19 and TRBJ2-7, is DGGITQSPKYLFRKEGQNVTLSCEQNLNHDAMYWYRQDPGQGLRLIYYSQIVNDFQKGDIAEGYSVSREKKESFPLTVTSAQKNPTAFYLCASSSDLAGGPLEQYFGPGTRLTVT.

This clone was counted only a few times. The same CDR3 is also encoded by other DNA sequences in this sample. The J gene is TRBJ1-2, the V gene TRBV11-2; 7 nucleotides agree with TRBD1. The CDR3 has 13 residues. Germline lookup yields CDR1 SGHAT and CDR2 FQNNGV. V shed 5 bases and J 4 bases; nucleotides not matched to a gene: 4. DNA of the CDR3: TGTGCCAGCAGCCTTGGGACAGTCTATGGCTACACCTTC. It yields the protein CASSLGTVYGYTF.

CDR3 bases: TGTGCCAGCAGTTCACAGGTCCGCGGGGAGTTCTTC. It is translated as CASSSQVRGEFF. V is TRBV28 and J is TRBJ2-1, with D tentatively TRBD2 (6 bases). The CDR3 loop spans 12 amino acids. With 4 bases removed from V and 14 bases from J, the gap between germline ends came to 15 bases. In germline, CDR1 is MDHEN, CDR2 SYDVKM.

CDR3: CSVFSGGDEQFF. The CDR3 region has the DNA TGCAGCGTTTTTAGCGGAGGTGATGAGCAGTTCTTC. The chain recombines TRBV29-1 with TRBJ2-1; D is possibly TRBD2 (6 bases). This CDR3 is 12 amino acids long. Germline V lookup: CDR1 SQVTM, CDR2 ANQGSEA. The V end lost 5 bases, the J end lost 8 bases, and 13 bases lay between the germline ends.

The gene calls are TRBV15 and TRBJ2-2, with a possible D match to TRBD2 (6 bases). There are 13 residues in the CDR3. Germline CDR1 LNHNV, CDR2 YYDKDF (reference sequence). Trimming took 8 bases from V and 2 from J, leaving 9 bases between them. The CDR3 is CATSRENTGELFF. The CDR3 coding sequence is TGTGCCACCTCGCGGGAAAACACCGGGGAGCTGTTTTTT.

This CDR3 reads CASSSLYNEQFF. The CDR3 nucleotides are TGTGCCAGCAGTTCCCTTTACAATGAGCAGTTCTTC. V gene TRBV27 combines with J gene TRBJ2-1; D is uncertain. This CDR3 spans 12 amino acids. The V end was cut by 4 bases, the J end by 4 bases, with 5 bases between. The germline gives CDR1 MNHEY, CDR2 SMNVEV (reference sequence).

This chain joins TRBV28 and TRBJ2-7; the match to TRBD1 covers 12 bases. The CDR3 consists of 16 residues. Germline CDR1 and CDR2: MDHEN and SYDVKM. V shed 3 bases and J 4 bases; nucleotides not matched to a gene: 7. CDR3 coding DNA: TGTGCCAGCAGTTTCACCGGGACAGGGGGCTTATACGAGCAGTACTTC. This translates into CASSFTGTGGLYEQYF.

The rearrangement links TRBV27 to TRBJ2-5, with TRBD2 identical over 11 bases. There are 15 residues in the CDR3. V lost 4 bases and J lost 5; bases outside the gene matches: 6. Germline V lookup: CDR1 MNHEY, CDR2 SMNVEV (reference sequence). CDR3 in DNA: TGTGCCAGCAGTTCAAGGACTAGCGGGTATGAGACCCAGTACTTC. Translated, it gives CASSSRTSGYETQYF.

The V call is TRBV5-1, the J call TRBJ1-5; 8 nucleotides line up with TRBD1. Germline values: CDR1 SGHRS, CDR2 YFSETQ. This CDR3 is 15 amino acids long. Trimming cost V 3 bases and J 5 bases; bases outside gene matches: 7. The CDR3 sequence is CASSWGAGGHQPQHF. In DNA, the CDR3 is TGCGCCAGCAGCTGGGGGGCAGGGGGCCATCAGCCCCAGCATTTT.

The CDR3 region has the DNA TGTGCCAGCAGCGTAGTTCCAGGACTAGCTGGCACCGGGGAGCTGTTTTTT. Amino acid sequence: CASSVVPGLAGTGELFF. V and J are TRBV9 and TRBJ2-2; 8 bases map to TRBD2. Unmatched junction bases numbered 8, after V lost 0 bases and J lost 4 bases. This CDR3 has 17 amino acids. Germline V gene data show CDR1 as SGDLS and CDR2 as YYNGEE.

This clone showed up just a few times. The genes are TRBV4-1 and TRBJ2-7; 8 positions agree with TRBD2. Germline CDR1 MGHRA, CDR2 YSYEKL. The junction had 5 bases not matched to a gene; V was cut back by 1 base and J by 6 bases. The CDR3 is 14 amino acids. The chain's CDR3 is CASSQVAGNSEQYF. In nucleotides, the CDR3 is TGCGCCAGCAGCCAAGTAGCGGGAAACAGCGAGCAGTACTTC.

The rearrangement joins TRBV18 to TRBJ2-1; 11 bases line up with TRBD2. This CDR3 contains 15 residues. The V and J ends lost 8 bases and 6 bases, in that order; junction bases with no gene match: 9. Germline loops: CDR1 KGHSH, CDR2 LQKENI. The CDR3 protein is CASTKTSGNSNEQFF. The CDR3 coding sequence is TGTGCCAGCACGAAGACTAGCGGGAACTCCAATGAGCAGTTCTTC.

The V and J genes are TRBV14 and TRBJ1-6, with 9 bases identical to TRBD1. The length of the CDR3 is 15 residues. In germline, CDR1 is SGHDN, CDR2 FVKESK. V shed 3 bases, J shed 7 bases, and the junction held 4 bases outside the gene matches. The CDR3 sequence: CASSQTGGFNSPLHF. The CDR3 DNA is TGTGCCAGCAGCCAGACAGGGGGTTTCAATTCACCCCTCCACTTT.

The chain carries TRBV3-1 (or the pseudogene TRBV3-2) and TRBJ2-1; 10 bases line up with TRBD2. Germline V gene data show CDR1 as LGHDT and CDR2 as YNNKEL (reference sequence). V dropped 0 bases and J dropped 8; count of bases not matched to a gene: 10. The CDR3 has 17 amino acids. The CDR3 DNA reads as TGTGCCAGCAGCCAAGATGCTCAGCGGGAGGGCCCTGATGAGCAGTTCTTC. Encoded protein: CASSQDAQREGPDEQFF.

The chain has TRBV27 and TRBJ2-7, with D maybe TRBD1 (6 bases). V was cut by 5 bases and J by 9 bases, with 23 bases left in between. In germline, CDR1 is MNHEY, CDR2 SMNVEV (reference sequence). The CDR3 extends over 15 amino acids. CDR3 DNA: TGTGCCAGCAGTCCACTCTCCGGGACAAACCTAGGGCAGTACTTC. Translating gives CASSPLSGTNLGQYF.

The chain employs TRBV7-9 and TRBJ1-3, with D unclear. Trimming shortened V by 1 base and J by 0 bases, and 4 bases separated the two germline ends. Germline CDR1 is SEHNR and CDR2 is FQNEAQ (reference sequence). This CDR3 is 14 amino acids long. Written as DNA, the CDR3 is TGTGCCAGCAGCTTAGGCGGCTCTGGAAACACCATATATTTT. It is translated as CASSLGGSGNTIYF.